Listed below are T cell receptor beta chains from one sample, sequenced in a study of T cell repertoires in cytomegalovirus infection. TCRdb processed the reads anew with MiXCR; each CDR3 protein has one entry. The sample holds roughly 500,000 distinct CDR3 sequences, under 45% seen once. Their cognate antigens are unknown. The source was cultured PBMCs, collected from culture after CMV antigen stimulation. These receptor sequences come from a human donor in good health (CMV status not recorded). Some clones in this sample may be carry-over from other donors' samples. CDR3s leave out the opening cysteine and the closing phenylalanine or tryptophan. The order of the fields is V gene, J gene, D gene, CDR3 length, CDR3 protein. The D gene is left open where the match is weak.

TRBV6-1	TRBJ2-4	NA	10	ASSLRGNIQY
TRBV4-1	TRBJ2-3	NA	13	ASSQEGYPTDTQY
TRBV7-9	TRBJ1-1	TRBD1	13	ASSLWTGPAGEAF
TRBV27	TRBJ1-2	NA	11	ASSFGGAGGYT
TRBV10-3	TRBJ1-1	NA	11	AMVGGSNTEAF
TRBV7-2	TRBJ2-7	TRBD1	10	ASSSTGAEQY
TRBV19	TRBJ1-3	TRBD1	13	ASSLDRTSGNTIY
TRBV5-4	TRBJ1-2	NA	10	ASSDRSNGYT
TRBV29-1	TRBJ2-2	NA	11	SVGLGRGGELF
TRBV12-3/TRBV12-4	TRBJ1-1	TRBD1	11	ASSFRGRAEAF
TRBV6-6	TRBJ2-1	TRBD2	18	ASRSGLAGGKPSSYNEQF
TRBV6-1	TRBJ2-1	NA	11	ASAPGQRNEQF
TRBV7-2	TRBJ1-6	TRBD1	16	ASGELGTGISYNSPLH
TRBV6-6	TRBJ1-2	NA	12	ASRKLGSWDGYT
TRBV10-3	TRBJ2-6	TRBD1	15	AIRPGTGSSGANVLT
TRBV6-1	TRBJ1-4	NA	12	ASSSGAANEKLF
TRBV7-2	TRBJ1-1	TRBD1	15	ASSGGQGTPMNTEAF
TRBV28	TRBJ2-2	NA	10	ATRGRVGELF
TRBV7-7	TRBJ2-3	TRBD2	17	ASSPTPAGGRASTDTQY
TRBV7-9	TRBJ1-5	TRBD1	15	ASSTWTGGVGNQPQH
TRBV5-5	TRBJ2-5	NA	12	ASSLGDRKETQY
TRBV12-3/TRBV12-4	TRBJ2-1	NA	14	ASSRQGLQVGNEQF
TRBV7-2	TRBJ1-4	TRBD1	12	ASSSAGTGEKLF
TRBV28	TRBJ2-5	TRBD2	17	ASSLNRLAGGRGQETQY
TRBV7-2	TRBJ2-1	NA	9	ASSAHSEQF
TRBV6-1	TRBJ1-4	NA	14	ASSEGMDTASEKLF
TRBV7-2	TRBJ2-7	TRBD2	15	ASSPPGLAGGPSEQY
TRBV6-1	TRBJ1-2	NA	11	ASSEIRGYGYT
TRBV7-2	TRBJ1-6	TRBD1	15	ASSPETGGSYNSPLH
TRBV7-2	TRBJ2-3	NA	14	ASSLGSSIATDTQY
TRBV7-8	TRBJ2-7	TRBD2	13	ASSLTPTSGGNKY
TRBV5-1	TRBJ2-3	NA	13	ASSPTGQGADTQY
TRBV25-1	TRBJ2-5	TRBD2	12	ASTGLADEETQY
TRBV6-2/TRBV6-3	TRBJ2-7	TRBD2	14	ASSYPQRGGRYEQY
TRBV6-4	TRBJ1-1	NA	16	ASSESPTPTTGSGEAF
TRBV7-9	TRBJ2-1	NA	11	ASSHRWGNEQF
TRBV5-4	TRBJ2-3	TRBD1	13	ASSPQGPVTDTQY
TRBV19	TRBJ1-5	NA	13	ASSAREITNQPQH
TRBV12-3/TRBV12-4	TRBJ2-1	TRBD2	13	ASSPPGLGVSEQF
TRBV25-1	TRBJ1-2	TRBD1	13	ATQDRTGGFYGYT
TRBV5-1	TRBJ1-2	NA	10	ASSLPDYGYT
TRBV28	TRBJ2-7	TRBD2	10	ATGTSVSEQY
TRBV24-1	TRBJ2-1	TRBD2	12	ATSDPGTSGRWF
TRBV7-8	TRBJ2-4	NA	12	ASSPPRGKNIQY
TRBV7-2	TRBJ2-2	NA	12	ASSPRASAGELF
TRBV20-1	TRBJ1-5	NA	14	SARSGGGGWNQPQH
TRBV6-6	TRBJ2-7	NA	13	ASSYGVGRVGEQY
TRBV7-2	TRBJ2-3	NA	12	ASSSVESTDTQY
TRBV6-6	TRBJ1-5	NA	11	ASSLTDSQPQH
TRBV7-8	TRBJ1-1	NA	12	ASSLARAKGEAF